Listed here are 14 T cell receptor beta chains from one sample, sequenced in a study of T cell responses to AZD1222 COVID-19 vaccine (dated by TCRdb to the early 2020s). Library method: the immunoSEQ multiplex PCR assay. Imported from immuneACCESS, the table was reduced by TCRdb to in-frame sequences with V and J called. These copies leave out some clones; in studies compared against another copy, an unresolved V gene accounts for under half, and the cause of the remainder is not known. The sample table shows tens of thousands of clones, and about 90% are seen once. Of the sample, 6.3% falls within the top ten clones. The time point tag for this specimen amounts to: about 28 days (+/-7) after the second vaccine dose. The treatment or condition label on this specimen signifies: meningococcal conjugate vaccine given as trial control. The sequencing here drew on peripheral blood, taken 28 days after the second dose of the MenACWY control vaccine. The source of these receptors is an adult who received the MenACWY meningococcal vaccine as a control.

The V call is TRBV7-8, the J call TRBJ2-7; 10 bases map to TRBD1. J gave up 5 bases and V 10 bases, and 8 bases lay outside the gene matches. The CDR3 contains 13 residues. Germline assignment: CDR1 SGHVS and CDR2 FQNEAQ. The DNA of the CDR3 is TGTGCCACCGCGTCAGGGACAGGGGACGAGCAGTACTTC. This codes for CATASGTGDEQYF.

This chain connects TRBV11-2 to TRBJ2-7, with a tentative D call TRBD1 (5 bases). CDR3 length: 15 amino acids. V lost 4 bases, J lost 0 bases, and 13 bases lay in between. CDR1 is SGHAT and CDR2 is FQNNGV in the germline V gene. CDR3 region: CASSSLEQDSYEQYF. CDR3 coding DNA: TGTGCCAGCAGCTCCTTAGAACAGGACTCCTACGAGCAGTACTTC.

The V and J genes are TRBV14 and TRBJ2-1; possibly TRBD1 for D (6 bases). The CDR3 is 14 amino acids. V gave up 1 base and J gave up 7 bases, with 11 bases separating them. The germline CDR1 and CDR2 sequences are SGHDN and FVKESK. CDR3 sequence reads: CASSQGQGWNEQFF. CDR3 bases: TGTGCCAGCAGCCAAGGTCAGGGGTGGAATGAGCAGTTCTTC. Based on the CDR3 plus reference TRBV14 and TRBJ2-1, the full variable domain is EAGVTQFPSHSVIEKGQTVTLRCDPISGHDNLYWYRRVMGKEIKFLLHFVKESKQDESGMPNNRFLAERTGGTYSTLKVQPAELEDSGVYFCASSQGQGWNEQFFGPGTRLTVL.

This sequence joins TRBV6-5 and TRBJ1-5, with D possibly matching TRBD1 (6 bases). Trimming removed 6 bases from V and 1 base from J, with 13 bases in between. The CDR3 covers 15 residues. CDR1 is MNHEY and CDR2 is SVGAGI in the germline V gene. CDR3 DNA sequence: TGTGCCAGCAGCCAGAGCAGGGGAAGCAATCAGCCCCAGCATTTT. Its translation is CASSQSRGSNQPQHF.

The V gene is TRBV2, the J gene TRBJ1-1, with a possible D match to TRBD1 (5 bases). CDR3 size: 13 residues. From germline, CDR1 is SNHLY and CDR2 FYNNEI. Trimming removed 3 bases at V and 8 bases at J, with 13 bases between. The CDR3, as DNA: TGTGCCAGCAGTGACAGGGTTTATTCCGAAGCTTTCTTT. Translating gives CASSDRVYSEAFF.

This CDR3 is CASSLGPGQSGNTIYF. Written as DNA, the CDR3 is TGCGCCAGCAGCTTGGGTCCGGGGCAGTCTGGAAACACCATATATTTT. The gene calls are TRBV5-1 and TRBJ1-3, with D tentatively TRBD1 (5 bases). The CDR3 sequence is 16 residues long. Trimming left V 0 bases short and J 1 base short, with 11 bases between. CDR1 and CDR2 (germline): SGHRS, YFSETQ.

The chain couples TRBV28 to TRBJ2-1, with D perhaps TRBD2 (6 bases). This CDR3 is 14 amino acids long. Germline CDR1 reads MDHEN; CDR2 reads SYDVKM. V dropped 6 bases and J dropped 8 bases, with 17 bases sitting between them. CDR3 sequence (DNA): TGTGCCAGCAGCCGCGGAGGGACCTTAGATGAGCAGTTCTTC. This sequence encodes CASSRGGTLDEQFF.

Turning to this clone: The junction and the germline gene differ at one end; a read error may be behind it. This chain joins TRBV25-1 and TRBJ1-1; a weak D match, TRBD1 (5 bases). CDR1 and CDR2 (germline): MGHDK, SYGVNS. The CDR3 consists of 12 residues. CDR3 in amino acids: CASSDTRRVLIF. DNA of the CDR3: TGTGCCAGCAGTGATACCCGCAGGGTTCTAATCTTT.

The rearrangement uses TRBV5-1 and TRBJ2-5; 9 positions agree with TRBD1. The CDR3 loop spans 14 amino acids. The germline V gene encodes CDR1 SGHRS and CDR2 YFSETQ. The trim removed 3 bases at V and 5 bases at J, leaving 5 bases unmatched. The DNA of the CDR3 is TGCGCCAGCAGCTCCGGGACAGGGTGGGAGACCCAGTACTTC. Translation: CASSSGTGWETQYF.

This clone was recorded once. The chain joins TRBV5-1 to TRBJ1-1, with 10 bases matching TRBD1. After removal of 0 bases from V and 5 bases from J, the junction contained 4 bases not matched to a gene. This CDR3 region has 15 residues. Germline-derived CDR1 and CDR2 are SGHRS and YFSETQ. CDR3 sequence: CASSLGGTGATEAFF. In nucleotides, the CDR3 is TGCGCCAGCAGCTTGGGAGGGACAGGGGCTACTGAAGCTTTCTTT.

The chain joins TRBV20-1 to TRBJ1-2; TRBD1 aligns across 8 bases. The V and J ends lost 3 bases and 4 bases, in that order; junction bases with no gene match: 7. Germline CDR1 is DFQATT and CDR2 is SNEGSKA (reference sequence). There are 14 residues in the CDR3. In DNA, the CDR3 is TGCAGTGCTAGTATGACAGGGGATGGCTATGGCTACACCTTC. Translated: CSASMTGDGYGYTF.

V is TRBV3-1 (or the pseudogene TRBV3-2) and J is TRBJ1-1; D is perhaps TRBD1 (5 bases). The V gene's germline CDR1 is LGHDT and CDR2 YNNKEL (reference sequence). Between the trimmed V and J ends, which lost 0 bases and 9 bases, there was a span of 11 bases. The CDR3 extends over 13 amino acids. The CDR3 DNA sequence: TGTGCCAGCAGCCAAGACGAGTCAGGGCAAGCTTTCTTT. Translation gives CASSQDESGQAFF.

The table lists this clone with a few counts. The chain has TRBV18 and TRBJ1-3; 9 bases are a match to TRBD1. The CDR3 spans 13 residues. CDR1 is KGHSH and CDR2 is LQKENI in the germline V gene. The V gene end was trimmed by 8 bases and the J gene end by 6 bases; junction bases not matched to a gene: 5. The CDR3 coding sequence is TGTGCCAGCAGCCGGGACAGGGAAAACACCATATATTTT. Translating gives CASSRDRENTIYF.

V and J are TRBV19 and TRBJ1-5; no firm D call. The CDR3 covers 14 residues. Germline CDR1 and CDR2: LNHDA and SQIVND (reference sequence). V was cut by 5 bases and J by 2 bases, with 10 bases left in between. In DNA, the CDR3 is TGTGCCAGTAGTCTGATACGGGGCAATCAGCCCCAGCATTTT. Translated: CASSLIRGNQPQHF.